This T cell receptor beta chain was documented in a study of cytomegalovirus exposure and HLA in healthy donors (dated by TCRdb to the late 2010s). Regarding the complete study: According to an earlier analysis of 587 of the donors, 150 million to 200 million T cells yielded 95 million to 140 million unique TCR beta sequences and approximately 300 Gb of sequence data. On average, over 200,000 unique TCR beta nucleotide sequences were sequenced per donor among 398 genotyped donors of the cohort, with roughly 20% of those sequences being non-productive. Typing coverage varied by locus: roughly 629-640 donors for A, B, C, DRB1 and DQB1; approximately 500 for DQA1; approximately 570 for DPA1; 450 to 480 for DPB1. To study patterns of TCR occurrence, a later analysis re-analyzed previously published TCR beta repertoires from around 670 donors and added high-resolution HLA genotyping. The later analysis used no new phenotypic data to find candidate immune exposures, relying instead on TCR beta sequences and their occurrence across donors. The study aimed to test whether cataloging public T cell receptors could reveal signatures of past pathogen exposure. To predict cytomegalovirus infection status, the study combined high-throughput TCR immunosequencing, statistical association of individual TCRs with disease status, and machine learning. Four to six DR-DQ haplotypes were handled as single units for association and clustering, since linkage in the cohort was strong. The study profiled the T cell repertoires of under 850 subjects by immunosequencing and related them to cytomegalovirus serostatus. All discovery cohort repertoires had been generated using a single sequencing platform. An earlier analysis of fewer than 750 of the donors used high-throughput TCR beta sequencing to judge whether each TCR beta V gene segment behaved as functional or pseudogenic. Besides the first cohort of 666 subjects, a separate validation cohort made up of some 110 different subjects was used. Genome-wide SNP genotypes for about 65% of the roughly 670 donors were used in a later genetic analysis, which treated that subset as a discovery cohort. Among the roughly 430 genotyped donors, about 85% belonged to the genetic ancestry cluster associated with self-reported Caucasian donors. Donor age, sex, ethnicity and CMV serostatus were compiled alongside the repertoire data. Class I and class II HLA loci were covered by the typing at four-digit resolution. An early release covering roughly 600 HLA-typed donors comprised approximately 290 gigabases of sequencing data and 65 million to 100 million unique TCR sequences. Overall study results and their limits: In a later analysis, the rate of TCR association differed among HLA loci, with DRB1 alleles having the most associated TCRs and HLA-C alleles having the fewest. Compared with equally common non-associated chains, HLA-associated TCR beta chains in a later analysis were more clonally expanded and had lower generation probabilities. The earlier analysis of almost 600 of the donors excluded fewer than 20 rarely observed V segments, including chromosome 9 orphons, because counts were too low. Immune exposure information for the cohort was limited to CMV serostatus. A later analysis found that most CMV-associated TCR beta chains appeared HLA-restricted, with HLA associations seemingly driven largely by CMV exposure. In a later analysis, several top co-occurrence clusters were reported to appear linked to parvovirus B19, influenza, CMV and Epstein-Barr virus. Linkage disequilibrium might explain the correlated functional status among segregating V segments, but an unknown experimental factor could not be ruled out. A later genetic analysis associated a missense DCLRE1C variant with V-gene and J-gene trimming of TCR beta chains, and an independent cohort replicated the association. When HLA alleles, especially DR and DQ, strongly co-occurred, TCR associations were difficult to assign to individual alleles. A further reported finding was that TCR beta sequences accurately predicted the HLA-A and HLA-B alleles for most subjects in the first cohort. According to the authors, the approach could potentially be generalized to other disease states and immunological phenotypes. HLA typing was unavailable for some donors at each locus, so association tests used only the typed subset. In an earlier analysis of fewer than 750 of the donors, most TCR beta V segments were observed in productive rearrangements about 90% or about 30% of the time, broadly matching IMGT annotations. In the study, around 150 TCR beta chains were listed as associated with cytomegalovirus. In vitro tests confirmed that a few of the cytomegalovirus-associated TCR beta chains recognize cytomegalovirus antigens. Sequencing depth was assumed to be roughly uniform across donors in the presence/absence analyses, though that assumption may not hold. A later analysis associated about 16,000 TCR beta sequences with specific HLA alleles at a false discovery rate of 0.05. A later genetic analysis reported fewer N-insertions in productive TCRs among donors in an Asian-associated ancestry cluster than the 666-donor mean. A cluster of highly shared sequence variants was judged likely to be a technical artifact of the sequencing pipeline. The classifier was reported to diagnose cytomegalovirus status with high specificity and sensitivity in both the original cohort and the validation cohort. The cohort was sequenced for TCR beta chains only, and without alpha or paired-chain data the features that could be detected were limited. Across donors, most TCR sequences were observed very rarely, whereas some public TCRs were present in many individuals.

The library came from the immunoSEQ multiplex PCR assay. A mixture of 60 forward primers for TCR Vbeta segments and 13 reverse primers for TCR Jbeta segments was used in the multiplex PCR. A multiplex PCR assay on genomic DNA amplified the CDR3 region of rearranged TCR beta genes. On the Illumina HiSeq System, the amplified TCR beta libraries were sequenced as 87-base-pair reads. The paper's processing steps were these. In a later analysis, approximately 74 million unique TCR beta chains were counted across the approximately 640 repertoires, and some 10 million of these chains were shared by at least two donors. Raw reads were error-corrected and collapsed into unique sequences by a nearest-neighbor algorithm in which closely related sequences were merged to remove PCR and sequencing errors. V, D and J gene segments were assigned by aligning CDR3 sequences to IMGT reference sequences. For a sequence to be retained, a match of at least six nucleotides was required to both a V gene segment and a J gene segment. A rearrangement counted as productive if the CDR3 had no stop codons and remained in frame with V and J, and every other rearrangement counted as non-productive. Following IMGT convention, CDR3 was defined as the stretch from the second conserved V-encoded cysteine up to the conserved J-encoded phenylalanine. The earlier analysis of 587 of the donors excluded sequences that lacked an unambiguous match to a single V gene segment. In an earlier analysis of approximately 610 of the donors, V segments were called functional above 56.7% productive rearrangements and were called segregating when the between-donor standard deviation exceeded 5%. A statistical classification framework was developed to diagnose cytomegalovirus status using the catalog of TCR beta chain sequences. V and J gene assignment, in a later analysis, came from comparing TCR nucleotide sequences with IMGT/GENE-DB human TR gene sequences. A later analysis assigned CDR3 sequences and most-parsimonious VDJ recombination scenarios with the TCRdist pipeline. In a later analysis, each TCR beta chain was defined by its CDR3 amino acid sequence together with its V-gene family, and reads lacking a unique V-gene family were excluded. A later analysis removed 592 highly shared, low-generation-probability nucleotide sequences to deal with suspected cross-contamination and a sequencing artifact. For each public chain, a later analysis derived a clonal expansion index from normalized ranks of inferred template counts within each repertoire. In a later analysis, generation probabilities were computed with a VDJ recombination model fitted to out-of-frame rearrangements, and the resulting probabilities were checked against IGoR. Hypergeometric tests were used in a later analysis to score TCR-TCR, TCR-HLA and TCR-CMV co-occurrence, with a repertoire-size bias correction applied to the TCR pairs. A later analysis estimated false discovery rates by permuting HLA or CMV assignments 20 times. A later analysis grouped co-occurring TCRs with DBSCAN, adding TCRdist sequence similarity when clustering within HLA-allele-positive subsets. Repertoires with fewer than 30,000 or more than 120,000 public chains were left out of co-occurrence clustering, as were a handful of repertoires with anomalous nucleotide sharing. As stored in TCRdb, this immuneACCESS dataset retains in-frame rearrangements with V and J assigned. A fraction of the clones does not appear; measured against another copy, unresolved V genes explain less than half of the discrepancy, and the remainder lacks a known reason. Clone size and V and J calls were adopted from that table, with D and trimming inferred from the DNA. This sample gives about 150,000 clones in total; approximately 80% of them show up just once. More than 2% of the sample belongs to the ten largest clones.

In its sample, this clone was seen a few times. What this receptor recognizes is not known. Base qualities are not provided; no much larger clone lies one nucleotide away. The cohort was made up of 500 to 850 healthy bone marrow donors. At the time of sampling, every cohort member was nominally healthy, though immune exposures that went unrecorded were likely present. The donor was CMV seronegative and belonged to the group of 352 seronegative cohort members. Each donor provided a peripheral blood sample, and peripheral blood mononuclear cells were used for TCR beta sequencing. Genomic DNA was extracted from the blood cell samples with the Qiagen DNeasy Blood Extraction Kit. The receptor was isolated from a boy aged 2 to 10 in good health and CMV-seronegative. What was sequenced was PBMCs.

The DNA sequence follows: TGCAGCGTCGTTGGACAGGGGGCCGTCGAGCAGTACTTC. Its coded protein is CSVVGQGAVEQYF. This chain joins TRBV29-1 to TRBJ2-7, and 11 junction bases match TRBD1. CDR1 and CDR2 are read off the germline V gene as SQVTM and ANQGSEA. The CDR3 starts with the cysteine, ends with the phenylalanine, and has 13 residues. Only the CDR3 portion is preserved as DNA: 39 bases, with reading frame beginning at the first base. V loses 6 bases at its end and J loses 6 bases; junction bases beyond the gene matches: 7.